This entry lists 18 T cell receptor beta chains sequenced from one sample in a study of shared clonotypes between healthy human individuals. Naive CD8 populations comprised CD45RO-negative cells positively selected for CCR7, excluding terminally differentiated effector memory CD45RA+ cells. Generated by immunoSEQ multiplex PCR, the TCRdb table keeps only in-frame clones and is missing some. The sample lists about 700,000 clones; about 90% were seen once. The specimen was naive CD8+ T cells sorted from blood. The receptors here all came from a young man in good health.

This clone was recorded once. The V gene is TRBV11-2, the J gene TRBJ2-7; unclear D gene. Germline CDR1 reads SGHAT; CDR2 reads FQNNGV. This CDR3 is built from 14 residues. Trimming shortened V by 2 bases and J by 0 bases, and 8 bases separated the two germline ends. CDR3 bases: TGTGCCAGCAGCTTATTATCTTACTCCTACGAGCAGTACTTC. Protein product: CASSLLSYSYEQYF.

Comment on this clone: Within the sample, other DNA sequences also encode this same CDR3. In DNA, the CDR3 is TGCGCCAGCAGTCCGGGACTAGCTGGTTACGAGCAGTACTTC. Translated: CASSPGLAGYEQYF. The J gene is TRBJ2-7, the V gene TRBV5-1; 9 bases match TRBD2. The CDR3 is 14 residues long. The trim removed 5 bases at V and 4 bases at J, leaving 7 bases unmatched. Germline loops: CDR1 SGHRS, CDR2 YFSETQ.

The chain couples TRBV5-1 to TRBJ2-1; 8 bases map to TRBD1. From germline, CDR1 is SGHRS and CDR2 YFSETQ. The junction had 13 bases not matched to a gene; V was cut back by 4 bases and J by 4 bases. CDR3 length: 17 residues. CDR3 sequence reads: CASSLRRTGSLYNEQFF. DNA of the CDR3: TGCGCCAGCAGCCTGCGACGGACAGGGTCCCTATACAATGAGCAGTTCTTC.

The rearrangement uses TRBV6-6 and TRBJ2-1, with D unresolved. CDR1 is MNHNY and CDR2 is SVGAGI in the germline V gene (reference sequence). V was shortened by 0 bases and J by 2 bases, with 11 bases between the two germline ends. The CDR3 runs to 16 residues. CDR3 nucleotides: TGTGCCAGCAGTTACTCGAACGAGGAAACCTACAATGAGCAGTTCTTC. Translation: CASSYSNEETYNEQFF.

The J gene is TRBJ1-1, the V gene TRBV6-6; D possibly corresponds to TRBD1 (5 bases). CDR3 length: 14 amino acids. V was pared by 5 bases and J by 0 bases, with 10 bases between. Germline CDR1 and CDR2: MNHNY and SVGAGI (reference sequence). DNA of the CDR3: TGTGCCAGCAGTCAGTTAGGGGTGAACACTGAAGCTTTCTTT. This translates into CASSQLGVNTEAFF.

The chain has TRBV6-6 and TRBJ2-2, with 8 bases that match TRBD1. Trimming cost V 6 bases and J 1 base; bases outside gene matches: 4. This CDR3 spans 15 amino acids. CDR1 MNHNY and CDR2 SVGAGI come from the germline V gene (reference sequence). CDR3 sequence (DNA): TGTGCCAGCAGGAAAGGGACAGGGAACACCGGGGAGCTGTTTTTT. It codes for CASRKGTGNTGELFF.

The V and J genes are TRBV7-9 and TRBJ2-7; 10 bases agree with TRBD2. J was trimmed by 4 bases and V by 4 bases; bases with no gene match: 10. This CDR3 has 16 residues. Germline loops: CDR1 SEHNR, CDR2 FQNEAQ (reference sequence). The CDR3 bases are TGTGCCAGCAGCTCAAAATCTAGCGGGAGATCGTACGAGCAGTACTTC. Its protein product is CASSSKSSGRSYEQYF.

V gene TRBV30 combines with J gene TRBJ2-7; perhaps TRBD1 as D (5 bases). With 3 bases removed from V and 3 bases from J, the gap between germline ends came to 12 bases. The CDR3 length is 13 residues. Per germline, CDR1 GTSNPN and CDR2 SVGIG (reference sequence). CDR3 coding DNA: TGTGCCTGGAGAGGGGCAGCCAACTACGAGCAGTACTTC. Translation gives CAWRGAANYEQYF.

The V call is TRBV29-1, the J call TRBJ2-7; 13 bases match TRBD2. Germline CDR1 SQVTM, CDR2 ANQGSEA. The CDR3 contains 15 residues. V lost 7 bases and J lost 6; bases outside the gene matches: 12. CDR3 DNA sequence: TGCAGCGCCGCCCGAATGGGACTAGCGGGAACCGAGCAGTACTTC. Protein: CSAARMGLAGTEQYF.

The chain uses TRBV10-3 and TRBJ2-5; tentatively, D is TRBD1 or TRBD2 (5 bases each). Trimming cost V 2 bases and J 4 bases, with 11 bases left between them. Germline CDR1 is ENHRY and CDR2 is SYGVKD. This CDR3 is built from 14 residues. CDR3 amino acids: CAISEEGRGETQYF. The CDR3 DNA sequence: TGTGCCATCAGTGAGGAGGGTAGGGGAGAGACCCAGTACTTC.

The chain is built from TRBV9 and TRBJ2-3, with TRBD1 identical over 9 bases. Germline lookup yields CDR1 SGDLS and CDR2 YYNGEE. This CDR3 comprises 16 residues. Trimming at V came to 1 base and at J to 0 bases, leaving 3 bases not matched to a gene. Written as DNA, the CDR3 is TGTGCCAGCAGCGTATTTGGACAGGGGAGCACAGATACGCAGTATTTT. As protein: CASSVFGQGSTDTQYF.

The chain is built from TRBV10-1 and TRBJ2-7; D assignment may be TRBD1 or TRBD2 (5 bases each). The CDR3 is 13 amino acids. V lost 3 bases and J 5 bases, leaving 11 bases between the germline ends. CDR1 WNHNN and CDR2 SYGVQD come from the germline V gene (reference sequence). The CDR3 region is CASSEGEQDEQYF. CDR3 in DNA: TGCGCCAGCAGTGAAGGGGAGCAAGACGAGCAGTACTTC.

Worth noting for this clone: Additional DNA sequences in this sample encode the identical CDR3. CDR3: CASSVGPTYEQYF. The CDR3 region has the DNA TGTGCCAGCAGCGTAGGCCCAACCTACGAGCAGTACTTC. The rearrangement joins TRBV9 to TRBJ2-7; D remains ambiguous. Germline V gene sequence: CDR1 SGDLS, CDR2 YYNGEE. Trimming took 0 bases from V and 2 from J, leaving 6 bases between them. The CDR3 contains 13 residues. Full variable domain (missing parts from reference TRBV9 and TRBJ2-7): DSGVTQTPKHLITATGQRVTLRCSPRSGDLSVYWYQQSLDQGLQFLIQYYNGEERAKGNILERFSAQQFPDLHSELNLSSLELGDSALYFCASSVGPTYEQYFGPGTRLTVT.

The chain uses TRBV6-1 and TRBJ2-3; 10 bases fit TRBD1. This CDR3 spans 18 amino acids. Germline-derived CDR1 and CDR2 are MNHNS and SASEGT. V lost 3 bases, J lost 5 bases, and 14 bases stayed unmatched. The CDR3 region has the DNA TGTGCCAGCAGTGAGATAACGAGCGGGACAGGGGTAGAAGATACGCAGTATTTT. It encodes CASSEITSGTGVEDTQYF.

The genes are TRBV5-5 and TRBJ2-7, with 10 bases matching TRBD2. V dropped 7 bases and J dropped 1; count of bases not matched to a gene: 5. The CDR3 contains 14 residues. Germline V gene lookup returns CDR1 SGHKS and CDR2 YYEKEE (reference sequence). The CDR3 DNA is TGTGCCAGCCTAATAGCGGGAGGTTCCTACGAGCAGTACTTC. This codes for CASLIAGGSYEQYF.

J is TRBJ2-2 and V is TRBV6-5; no firm D call. Germline V gene lookup returns CDR1 MNHEY and CDR2 SVGAGI. The CDR3 is 10 amino acids. V was trimmed by 10 bases and J by 6 bases, leaving 6 bases between them. In nucleotides, the CDR3 is TGTGCCACCATGGCCGGGGAGCTGTTTTTT. Residues: CATMAGELFF.

The genes are TRBV27 and TRBJ2-3, with TRBD2 matching over 12 bases. This CDR3 spans 19 amino acids. V trimming: 2 bases; J trimming: 7 bases; junction bases outside the gene matches: 16. The germline CDR1 and CDR2 sequences are MNHEY and SMNVEV (reference sequence). The CDR3 region has the DNA TGTGCCAGCAGTTTACTTGAGGCGACTAGCGGGAGAGAGGGGAATACGCAGTATTTT. Amino acid sequence: CASSLLEATSGREGNTQYF.

This sequence joins TRBV6-1 and TRBJ2-3; TRBD2 is a possible D gene (5 bases). V was shortened by 4 bases and J by 4 bases, with 12 bases between the two germline ends. This CDR3 region has 14 residues. Germline lookup yields CDR1 MNHNS and CDR2 SASEGT. The CDR3 nucleotides are TGTGCCAGCAGTGGCGGACTGATAGCAGATACGCAGTATTTT. Protein: CASSGGLIADTQYF.